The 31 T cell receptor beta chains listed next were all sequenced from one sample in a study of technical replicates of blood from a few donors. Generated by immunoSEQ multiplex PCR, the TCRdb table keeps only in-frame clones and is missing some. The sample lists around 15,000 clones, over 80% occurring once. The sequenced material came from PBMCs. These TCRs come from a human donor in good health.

The CDR3 DNA reads TGCGCCAGCAGTGAGTCGGGGGACGGGAGAGCTAGCACAGATACGCAGTATTTT. It yields the protein CASSESGDGRASTDTQYF. The V and J genes are TRBV10-1 and TRBJ2-3, with D maybe TRBD2 (6 bases). The CDR3 covers 18 residues. V gave up 0 bases and J gave up 0 bases, with 16 bases separating them. Germline V gene sequence: CDR1 WNHNN, CDR2 SYGVQD (reference sequence).

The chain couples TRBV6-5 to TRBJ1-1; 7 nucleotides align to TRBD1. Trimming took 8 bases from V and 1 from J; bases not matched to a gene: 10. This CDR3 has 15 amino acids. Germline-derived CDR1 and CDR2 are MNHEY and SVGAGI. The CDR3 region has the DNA TGTGCCAGCCCCCTAAGAGGGACAGCGAACACTGAAGCTTTCTTT. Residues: CASPLRGTANTEAFF.

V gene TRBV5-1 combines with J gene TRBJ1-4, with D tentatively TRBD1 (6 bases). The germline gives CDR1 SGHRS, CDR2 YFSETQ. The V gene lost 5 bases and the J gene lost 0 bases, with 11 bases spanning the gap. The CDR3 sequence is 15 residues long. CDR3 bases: TGCGCCAGCAGGGCAACAGGGACAACTAATGAAAAACTGTTTTTT. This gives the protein CASRATGTTNEKLFF.

The chain's CDR3 is CASRGLANTGELFF. DNA for the CDR3: TGCGCCAGCAGGGGACTAGCTAACACCGGGGAGCTGTTTTTT. The gene calls are TRBV5-1 and TRBJ2-2; 9 bases fit TRBD2. V shed 5 bases, J shed 2 bases, and the junction held 1 base outside the gene matches. The CDR3 contains 14 residues. Germline V lookup: CDR1 SGHRS, CDR2 YFSETQ.

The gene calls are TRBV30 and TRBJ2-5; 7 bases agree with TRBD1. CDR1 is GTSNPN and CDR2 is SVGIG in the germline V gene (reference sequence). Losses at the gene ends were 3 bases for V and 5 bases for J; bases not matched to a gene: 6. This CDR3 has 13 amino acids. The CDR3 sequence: CAWSYRGAETQYF. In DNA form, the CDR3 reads TGTGCCTGGAGCTACAGGGGAGCCGAGACCCAGTACTTC.

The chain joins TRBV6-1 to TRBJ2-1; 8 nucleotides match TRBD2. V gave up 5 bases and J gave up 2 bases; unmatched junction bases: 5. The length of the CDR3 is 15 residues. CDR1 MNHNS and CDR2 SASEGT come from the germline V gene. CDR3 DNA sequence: TGTGCCAGCAGTAGCGGGAGTGGAGCCTACAATGAGCAGTTCTTC. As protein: CASSSGSGAYNEQFF.

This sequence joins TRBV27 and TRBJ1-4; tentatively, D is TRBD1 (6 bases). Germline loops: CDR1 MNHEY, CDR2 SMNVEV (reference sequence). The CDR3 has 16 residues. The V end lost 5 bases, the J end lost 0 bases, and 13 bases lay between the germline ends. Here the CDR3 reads CASSLTGTSTNEKLFF. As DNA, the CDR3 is TGTGCCAGCAGTCTAACAGGGACCTCAACTAATGAAAAACTGTTTTTT.

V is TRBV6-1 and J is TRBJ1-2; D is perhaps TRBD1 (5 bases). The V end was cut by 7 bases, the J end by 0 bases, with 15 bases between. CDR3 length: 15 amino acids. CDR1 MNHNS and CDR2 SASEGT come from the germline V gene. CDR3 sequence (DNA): TGTGCCAGCACCCAACAAGGGGTAGCTAACTATGGCTACACCTTC. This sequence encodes CASTQQGVANYGYTF.

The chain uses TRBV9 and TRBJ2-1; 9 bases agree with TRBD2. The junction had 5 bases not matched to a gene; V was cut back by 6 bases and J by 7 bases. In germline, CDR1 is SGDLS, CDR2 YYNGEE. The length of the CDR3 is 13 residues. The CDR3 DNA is TGTGCCAGCACCCGGACTAGCGCGAATGAGCAGTTCTTC. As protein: CASTRTSANEQFF.

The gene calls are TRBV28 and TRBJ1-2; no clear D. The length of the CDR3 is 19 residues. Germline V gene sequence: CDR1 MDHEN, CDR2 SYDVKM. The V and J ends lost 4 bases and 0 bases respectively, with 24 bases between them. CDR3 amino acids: CASSSVGTILGEANYGYTF. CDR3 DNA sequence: TGTGCCAGCAGTTCAGTCGGAACTATACTCGGGGAAGCTAACTATGGCTACACCTTC.

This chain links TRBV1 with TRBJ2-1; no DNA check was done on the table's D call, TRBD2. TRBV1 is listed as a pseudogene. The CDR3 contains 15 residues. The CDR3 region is CTSSQDPRGVDEQFF. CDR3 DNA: TGCACCAGCAGCCAAGACCCGCGGGGGGTGGATGAGCAGTTCTTC.

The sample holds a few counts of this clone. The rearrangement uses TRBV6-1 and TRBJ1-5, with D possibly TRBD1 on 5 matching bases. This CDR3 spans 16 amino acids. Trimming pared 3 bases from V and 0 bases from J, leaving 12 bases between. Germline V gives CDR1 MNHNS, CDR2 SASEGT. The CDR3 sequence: CASSDYRTYSNQPQHF. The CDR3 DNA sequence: TGTGCCAGCAGTGATTACAGGACGTATAGCAATCAGCCCCAGCATTTT.

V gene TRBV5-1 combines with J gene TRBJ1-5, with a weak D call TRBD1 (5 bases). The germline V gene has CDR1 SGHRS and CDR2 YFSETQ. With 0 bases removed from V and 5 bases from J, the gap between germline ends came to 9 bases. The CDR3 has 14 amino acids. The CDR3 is CASSLVGGDQPQHF. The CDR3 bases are TGCGCCAGCAGCTTGGTGGGAGGGGATCAGCCCCAGCATTTT.

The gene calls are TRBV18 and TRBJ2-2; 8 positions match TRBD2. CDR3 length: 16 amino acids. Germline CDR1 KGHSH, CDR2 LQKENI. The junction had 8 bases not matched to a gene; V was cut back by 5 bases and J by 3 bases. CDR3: CASSEPSGSDTGELFF. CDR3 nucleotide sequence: TGTGCCAGCTCAGAACCGAGCGGGAGCGACACCGGGGAGCTGTTTTTT.

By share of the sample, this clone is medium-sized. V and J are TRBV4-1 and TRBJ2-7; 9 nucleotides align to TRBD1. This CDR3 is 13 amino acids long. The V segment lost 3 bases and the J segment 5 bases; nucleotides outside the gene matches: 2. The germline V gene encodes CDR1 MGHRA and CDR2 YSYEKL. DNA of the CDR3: TGCGCCAGCAGCCAGGGACAGGGCGACGAGCAGTACTTC. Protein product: CASSQGQGDEQYF.

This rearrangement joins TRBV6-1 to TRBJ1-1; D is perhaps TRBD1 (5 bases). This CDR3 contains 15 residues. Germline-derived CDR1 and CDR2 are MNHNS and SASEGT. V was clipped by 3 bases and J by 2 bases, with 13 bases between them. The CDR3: CASSDRGTLNTEAFF. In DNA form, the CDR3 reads TGTGCCAGCAGTGACCGCGGGACCCTTAACACTGAAGCTTTCTTT.

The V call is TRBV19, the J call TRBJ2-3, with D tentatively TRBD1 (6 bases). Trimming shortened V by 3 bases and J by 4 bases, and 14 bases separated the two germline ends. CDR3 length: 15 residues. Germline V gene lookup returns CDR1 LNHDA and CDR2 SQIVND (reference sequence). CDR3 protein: CASSMGDRKADTQYF. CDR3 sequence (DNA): TGTGCCAGTAGTATGGGAGACAGGAAGGCAGATACGCAGTATTTT. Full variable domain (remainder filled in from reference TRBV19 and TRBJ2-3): DGGITQSPKYLFRKEGQNVTLSCEQNLNHDAMYWYRQDPGQGLRLIYYSQIVNDFQKGDIAEGYSVSREKKESFPLTVTSAQKNPTAFYLCASSMGDRKADTQYFGPGTRLTVL.

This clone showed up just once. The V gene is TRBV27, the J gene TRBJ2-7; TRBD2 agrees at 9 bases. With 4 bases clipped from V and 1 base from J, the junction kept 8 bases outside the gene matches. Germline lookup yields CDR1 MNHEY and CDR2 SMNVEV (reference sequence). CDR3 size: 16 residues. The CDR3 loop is CASSSLASGISYEQYF. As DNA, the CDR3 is TGTGCCAGCAGTTCTCTCGCTAGCGGGATTTCCTACGAGCAGTACTTC.

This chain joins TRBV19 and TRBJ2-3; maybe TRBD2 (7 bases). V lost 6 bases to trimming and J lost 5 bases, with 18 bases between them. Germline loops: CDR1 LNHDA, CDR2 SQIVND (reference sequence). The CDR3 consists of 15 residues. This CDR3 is CASRRGGGGQDTQYF. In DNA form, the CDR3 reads TGTGCCAGTAGAAGGGGAGGGGGGGGTCAAGATACGCAGTATTTT.

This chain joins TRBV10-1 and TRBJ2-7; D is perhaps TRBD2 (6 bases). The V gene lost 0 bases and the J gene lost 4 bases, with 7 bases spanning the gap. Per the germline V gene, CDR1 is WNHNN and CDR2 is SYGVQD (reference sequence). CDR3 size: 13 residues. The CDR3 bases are TGCGCCAGCAGTGAGTCGGCGGGATACGAGCAGTACTTC. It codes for CASSESAGYEQYF.

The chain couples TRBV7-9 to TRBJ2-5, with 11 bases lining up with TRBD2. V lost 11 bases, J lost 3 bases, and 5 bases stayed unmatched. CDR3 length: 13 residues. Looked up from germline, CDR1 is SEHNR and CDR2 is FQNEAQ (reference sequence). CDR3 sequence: CAGGTSGKETQYF. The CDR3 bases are TGTGCCGGCGGGACTAGCGGAAAAGAGACCCAGTACTTC.

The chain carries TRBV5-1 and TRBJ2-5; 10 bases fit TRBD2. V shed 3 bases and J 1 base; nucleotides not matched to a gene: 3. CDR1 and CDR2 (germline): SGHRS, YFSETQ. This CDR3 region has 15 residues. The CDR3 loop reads CASSSSGRGQETQYF. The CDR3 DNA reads TGCGCCAGCAGCTCCAGCGGGAGGGGCCAAGAGACCCAGTACTTC.

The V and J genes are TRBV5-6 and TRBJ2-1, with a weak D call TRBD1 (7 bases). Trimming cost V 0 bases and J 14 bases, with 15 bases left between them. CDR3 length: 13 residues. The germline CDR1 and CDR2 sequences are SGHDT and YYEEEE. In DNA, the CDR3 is TGTGCCAGCAGCTTGGCCAACGGCAGGGGGGAGTTCTTC. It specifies CASSLANGRGEFF.

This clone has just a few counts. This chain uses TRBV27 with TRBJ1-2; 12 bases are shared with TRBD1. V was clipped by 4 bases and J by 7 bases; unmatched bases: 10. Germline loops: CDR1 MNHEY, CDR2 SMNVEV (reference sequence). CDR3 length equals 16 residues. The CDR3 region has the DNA TGTGCCAGCAGTTCCCCCGGGACAGGGGGCACGGGTGGCTACACCTTC. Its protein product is CASSSPGTGGTGGYTF.

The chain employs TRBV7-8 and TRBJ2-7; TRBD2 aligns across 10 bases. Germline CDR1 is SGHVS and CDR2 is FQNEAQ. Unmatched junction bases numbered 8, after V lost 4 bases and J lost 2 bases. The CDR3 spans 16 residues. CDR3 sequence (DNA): TGTGCCAGCAGCTCTGCTTCCGGACTAGCGGCCTACGAGCAGTACTTC. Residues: CASSSASGLAAYEQYF.

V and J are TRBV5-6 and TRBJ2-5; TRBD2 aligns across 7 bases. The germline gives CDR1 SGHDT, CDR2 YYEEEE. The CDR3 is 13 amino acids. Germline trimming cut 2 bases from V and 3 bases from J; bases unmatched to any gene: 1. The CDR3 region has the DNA TGTGCCAGCAGCTTTCGGGGGGAAGAGACCCAGTACTTC. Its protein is CASSFRGEETQYF.

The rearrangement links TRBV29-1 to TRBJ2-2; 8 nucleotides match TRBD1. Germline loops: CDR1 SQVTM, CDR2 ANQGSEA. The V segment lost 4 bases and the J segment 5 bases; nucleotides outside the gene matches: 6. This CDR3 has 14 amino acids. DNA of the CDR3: TGCAGCGTTGGAAGGACAGGGTTGACCGGGGAGCTGTTTTTT. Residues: CSVGRTGLTGELFF.

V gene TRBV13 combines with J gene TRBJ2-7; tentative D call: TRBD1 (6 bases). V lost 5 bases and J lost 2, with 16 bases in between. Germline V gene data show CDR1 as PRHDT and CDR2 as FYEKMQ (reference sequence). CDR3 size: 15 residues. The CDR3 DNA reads TGTGCCAGCAGCCCAGGGGCTGCTGATCCCTACGAGCAGTACTTC. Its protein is CASSPGAADPYEQYF.

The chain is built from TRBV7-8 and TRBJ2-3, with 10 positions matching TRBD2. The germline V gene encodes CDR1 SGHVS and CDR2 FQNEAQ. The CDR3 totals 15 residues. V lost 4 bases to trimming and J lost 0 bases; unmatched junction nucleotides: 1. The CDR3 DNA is TGTGCCAGCAGCTCGGGACTAGCGAGCACAGATACGCAGTATTTT. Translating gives CASSSGLASTDTQYF.

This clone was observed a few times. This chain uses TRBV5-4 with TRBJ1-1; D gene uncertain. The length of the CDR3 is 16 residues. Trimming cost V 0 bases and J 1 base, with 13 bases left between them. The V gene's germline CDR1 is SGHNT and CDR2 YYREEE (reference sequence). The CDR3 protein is CASSLDAGSRNTEAFF. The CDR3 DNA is TGTGCCAGCAGCTTGGATGCGGGGAGTAGGAACACTGAAGCTTTCTTT.

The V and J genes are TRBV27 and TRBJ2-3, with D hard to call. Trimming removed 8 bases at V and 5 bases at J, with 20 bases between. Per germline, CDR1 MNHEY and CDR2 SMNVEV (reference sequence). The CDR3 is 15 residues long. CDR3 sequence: CASGAEPKKEDTQYF. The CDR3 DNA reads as TGTGCCAGCGGTGCGGAGCCGAAAAAAGAAGATACGCAGTATTTT.